Below, 24 T cell receptor beta chains from the same sample are listed, as sequenced in a study of blood T cell repertoires in COVID-19. Sequencing was performed with immunoSEQ multiplex PCR; in TCRdb, only in-frame clones are kept and a portion is missing. This table has 65,000 to 80,000 clones, about 90% appearing once. Sequenced sample: peripheral blood. The receptors come from an elderly man in a cohort sampled during active COVID-19.

The CDR3 loop reads CSAIEQLYQETQYF. The CDR3 DNA follows: TGCAGTGCTATTGAACAGTTGTACCAAGAGACCCAGTACTTC. This sequence joins TRBV20-1 and TRBJ2-5, with D hard to call. V was trimmed by 4 bases and J by 0 bases, leaving 12 bases between them. This CDR3 is 14 amino acids long. Germline CDR1 and CDR2: DFQATT and SNEGSKA (reference sequence).

This clone was recorded many times. The chain joins TRBV5-4 to TRBJ2-2; 8 nucleotides agree with TRBD2. This CDR3 is built from 16 residues. CDR1 is SGHNT and CDR2 is YYREEE in the germline V gene (reference sequence). V shed 4 bases, J shed 6 bases, and the junction held 11 bases outside the gene matches. CDR3 sequence reads: CASSPLIGSGAGELFF. CDR3 bases: TGTGCCAGCAGCCCTCTGATCGGTAGCGGGGCCGGGGAGCTGTTTTTT.

This chain links TRBV3-1 (or the pseudogene TRBV3-2) with TRBJ1-5, with D tentatively TRBD1 (5 bases). The CDR3 has 17 amino acids. The V end lost 1 base, the J end lost 6 bases, and 19 bases lay between the germline ends. CDR1 and CDR2 from the germline V gene are LGHDT and YNNKEL (reference sequence). CDR3 residues: CASSQGGAVGSRQPQHF. Here the CDR3 DNA reads TGTGCCAGCAGCCAAGGGGGCGCGGTGGGAAGCCGTCAGCCCCAGCATTTT.

The chain couples TRBV11-2 to TRBJ2-3, with 13 positions matching TRBD2. The CDR3 consists of 15 residues. The germline CDR1 and CDR2 sequences are SGHAT and FQNNGV. Trimming cost V 5 bases and J 6 bases; bases outside gene matches: 5. CDR3 bases: TGTGCCAGCAGCAAACTAGCGGGGGGGCCCGATACGCAGTATTTT. It specifies CASSKLAGGPDTQYF.

CDR3: CASSISQVAYNEQFF. The CDR3 DNA reads as TGTGCCAGTAGTATTTCACAGGTCGCCTACAATGAGCAGTTCTTC. V gene TRBV19 combines with J gene TRBJ2-1; a possible D gene is TRBD1 (5 bases). V lost 3 bases and J 2 bases, leaving 11 bases between the germline ends. The CDR3 runs 15 residues. The V gene's germline CDR1 is LNHDA and CDR2 SQIVND (reference sequence). The full variable domain, rest sourced from reference TRBV19 and TRBJ2-1, is DGGITQSPKYLFRKEGQNVTLSCEQNLNHDAMYWYRQDPGQGLRLIYYSQIVNDFQKGDIAEGYSVSREKKESFPLTVTSAQKNPTAFYLCASSISQVAYNEQFFGPGTRLTVL.

This clone was counted once. The chain has TRBV29-1 and TRBJ1-1; D gene ambiguous. Germline CDR1 is SQVTM and CDR2 is ANQGSEA. The CDR3 length is 10 residues. Between the trimmed V and J ends, which lost 4 bases and 6 bases, there was a span of 6 bases. The CDR3 nucleotides read TGCAGCGTTGCATCCCCTGAAGCTTTCTTT. It codes for CSVASPEAFF.

This chain uses TRBV7-2 with TRBJ2-3; D is unclear. There are 13 residues in the CDR3. The V gene's germline CDR1 is SGHTA and CDR2 FQGNSA. Trimming cost V 1 base and J 6 bases, with 8 bases left between them. The CDR3 DNA is TGTGCCAGCAGCTTAGAAATAGAGGATACGCAGTATTTT. As protein: CASSLEIEDTQYF.

This chain uses TRBV4-3 with TRBJ2-5; D might be TRBD1 (5 bases). Trimming left V 4 bases short and J 5 bases short, with 11 bases between. Looked up from germline, CDR1 is LGHNA and CDR2 is YSLEER. The CDR3 sequence is 13 residues long. The CDR3 DNA follows: TGCGCCAGCAGCCCCGCAGGGCCGGAGACCCAGTACTTC. It codes for CASSPAGPETQYF.

V and J are TRBV29-1 and TRBJ2-6; D is perhaps TRBD2 (7 bases). V lost 3 bases to trimming and J lost 3 bases, with 15 bases between them. The germline V gene has CDR1 SQVTM and CDR2 ANQGSEA. The CDR3 totals 16 residues. The DNA for the CDR3 is TGCAGCGTTGAGGGCGGGGGCCAGCGTGGGGCCAACGTCCTGACTTTC. Amino acids: CSVEGGGQRGANVLTF.

This chain links TRBV20-1 with TRBJ1-5; D possibly corresponds to TRBD1 (6 bases). In germline, CDR1 is DFQATT, CDR2 SNEGSKA (reference sequence). The V and J ends lost 3 bases and 7 bases respectively, with 22 bases between them. The CDR3 covers 16 residues. The CDR3 here is CSASSLRGTFGQPQHF. In DNA, the CDR3 is TGCAGTGCTAGTAGCCTGAGGGGGACCTTTGGCCAGCCCCAGCATTTT.

The chain combines TRBV19 with TRBJ2-7; TRBD1 agrees at 7 bases. V was pared by 1 base and J by 6 bases, with 6 bases of the junction left unmatched. The CDR3 totals 14 residues. The germline gives CDR1 LNHDA, CDR2 SQIVND (reference sequence). The CDR3 protein is CASSIAQGRGEQYF. CDR3 DNA sequence: TGTGCCAGTAGTATAGCACAGGGGCGCGGCGAGCAGTACTTC.

V and J are TRBV7-9 and TRBJ2-1; the match to TRBD1 covers 11 bases. There are 18 residues in the CDR3. J was trimmed by 9 bases and V by 2 bases; bases with no gene match: 15. The germline V gene encodes CDR1 SEHNR and CDR2 FQNEAQ (reference sequence). The CDR3 loop reads CASSLLVSWTGGEGEQFF. Written as DNA, the CDR3 is TGTGCCAGCAGCTTATTGGTGTCGTGGACAGGGGGCGAAGGTGAGCAGTTCTTC.

This clone was recorded only once. The V and J genes are TRBV2 and TRBJ2-1; 8 bases line up with TRBD1. The CDR3 loop spans 15 amino acids. Germline CDR1 SNHLY, CDR2 FYNNEI. J lost 5 bases, V lost 6 bases, and 9 bases had no gene match. CDR3 bases: TGTGCCAGCAGGGACACAGGGGGTAGGGACAATGAGCAGTTCTTC. Its protein is CASRDTGGRDNEQFF.

The V gene is TRBV19, the J gene TRBJ1-4, with TRBD1 matching over 7 bases. Germline CDR1 reads LNHDA; CDR2 reads SQIVND (reference sequence). The CDR3 extends over 18 amino acids. J was trimmed by 0 bases and V by 8 bases; bases with no gene match: 15. In DNA, the CDR3 is TGTGCCAGTCGGAGCCGGGCAGGGGGGTTCGCAACTAATGAAAAACTGTTTTTT. It yields the protein CASRSRAGGFATNEKLFF.

The chain recombines TRBV19 with TRBJ2-1; 11 bases agree with TRBD2. V was clipped by 8 bases and J by 6 bases; unmatched bases: 6. The germline V gene encodes CDR1 LNHDA and CDR2 SQIVND (reference sequence). The CDR3 covers 14 residues. CDR3 sequence: CASLDLAGGNEQFF. CDR3 in DNA: TGTGCCAGTCTGGACCTAGCGGGGGGCAATGAGCAGTTCTTC.

The V and J genes are TRBV6-6 and TRBJ1-2, with TRBD1 matching 9 bases. The germline gives CDR1 MNHNY, CDR2 SVGAGI (reference sequence). The CDR3 is made up of 14 amino acids. With V trimmed by 6 bases and J by 5 bases, 7 bases remained unmatched. As DNA, the CDR3 is TGTGCCAGCAGCCCAGCCGGGACAGGGTATGGCTACACCTTC. Encoded protein: CASSPAGTGYGYTF.

This clone appeared a few times. The chain uses TRBV5-4 and TRBJ2-7; TRBD1 matches at 7 bases. In germline, CDR1 is SGHNT, CDR2 YYREEE (reference sequence). V dropped 0 bases and J dropped 2; count of bases not matched to a gene: 5. The CDR3 has 15 residues. The CDR3 region is CASSLAGTATYEQYF. CDR3 coding DNA: TGTGCCAGCAGCTTGGCCGGGACAGCAACCTACGAGCAGTACTTC. The variable domain in full, with the rest retrieved from reference TRBV5-4 and TRBJ2-7, is ETGVTQSPTHLIKTRGQQVTLRCSSQSGHNTVSWYQQALGQGPQFIFQYYREEENGRGNFPPRFSGLQFPNYSSELNVNALELDDSALYLCASSLAGTATYEQYFGPGTRLTVT.

The J gene is TRBJ2-5, the V gene TRBV3-1 (or the pseudogene TRBV3-2); 9 nucleotides align to TRBD1. The CDR3 has 16 residues. V lost 4 bases and J lost 4; bases outside the gene matches: 10. The germline gives CDR1 LGHDT, CDR2 YNNKEL (reference sequence). Written as DNA, the CDR3 is TGTGCCAGCAGCCCAGGGACAGGGAAATTCGGAGAGACCCAGTACTTC. Encoded protein: CASSPGTGKFGETQYF.

The rearrangement joins TRBV2 to TRBJ2-1; D is uncertain. Trimming removed 3 bases from V and 2 bases from J, with 8 bases in between. Germline V CDR1 and CDR2: SNHLY, FYNNEI. This CDR3 has 14 amino acids. In nucleotides, the CDR3 is TGTGCCAGCAGTGATCGACACACCTACAATGAGCAGTTCTTC. Residues: CASSDRHTYNEQFF.

The chain joins TRBV28 to TRBJ2-7; TRBD2 agrees at 9 bases. The CDR3 has 12 residues. CDR1 is MDHEN and CDR2 is SYDVKM in the germline V gene. J gave up 6 bases and V 5 bases, and 2 bases lay outside the gene matches. CDR3 bases: TGTGCCAGCAGTCTAGCGGGGCTCGAGCAGTACGTC. Amino acid sequence: CASSLAGLEQYV.

This sequence joins TRBV13 and TRBJ2-3; TRBD1 agrees at 7 bases. The CDR3 is 14 residues long. The ends lost 5 bases at V and 6 bases at J; junction bases unmatched: 8. Germline V gene lookup returns CDR1 PRHDT and CDR2 FYEKMQ (reference sequence). CDR3 residues: CASSAGATGDTQYF. In DNA, the CDR3 is TGTGCCAGCAGCGCAGGGGCGACAGGGGATACGCAGTATTTT.

The chain couples TRBV7-2 to TRBJ1-4; TRBD1 might be the D (5 bases). Germline CDR1 and CDR2: SGHTA and FQGNSA. The CDR3 loop spans 14 amino acids. Trimming shortened V by 6 bases and J by 7 bases, and 15 bases separated the two germline ends. The CDR3 loop reads CASRPGEGSEKLFF. CDR3 sequence (DNA): TGTGCCAGCAGACCTGGGGAGGGGAGTGAAAAACTGTTTTTT.

The rearrangement joins TRBV4-3 to TRBJ1-2; D remains unclear. The CDR3 is made up of 12 amino acids. Germline-derived CDR1 and CDR2 are LGHNA and YSLEER. With 0 bases removed from V and 8 bases from J, the gap between germline ends came to 7 bases. CDR3 nucleotide sequence: TGCGCCAGCAGCCAAGATGGAGGCGGCTACACCTTC. This gives the protein CASSQDGGGYTF.

The rearrangement joins TRBV6-6 to TRBJ2-7; the D gene is possibly TRBD2 (5 bases). There are 14 residues in the CDR3. Trimming cost V 0 bases and J 3 bases, with 9 bases left between them. From germline, CDR1 is MNHNY and CDR2 SVGAGI (reference sequence). The CDR3 sequence is CASSYSRESYEQYV. CDR3 nucleotides: TGTGCCAGCAGTTACTCTCGGGAAAGCTACGAGCAGTACGTC.